These 12 T cell receptor beta chains originate from one sample sequenced in a study of T cells in localized non-small cell lung cancer. Profiling relied on immunoSEQ multiplex PCR, and the TCRdb table lists in-frame clones only, not all of them. The sample shows approximately 20,000 clones, just over 90% of them seen only once. The source material was peripheral blood, sampled before any cancer treatment. Receptors originate from a male donor older than 55 with stage I squamous cell lung carcinoma.

The chain carries TRBV14 and TRBJ1-4; D remains unclear. The CDR3 is 13 amino acids. Trimming removed 6 bases at V and 5 bases at J, with 10 bases between. Per the germline V gene, CDR1 is SGHDN and CDR2 is FVKESK. The CDR3, as DNA: TGTGCCAGCAGTCCACGGGAAAATGAAAAACTGTTTTTT. Protein product: CASSPRENEKLFF.

The rearrangement links TRBV5-1 to TRBJ2-1, with D perhaps matching TRBD1 or TRBD2 (6 bases each). The CDR3 is 14 amino acids. Germline CDR1 is SGHRS and CDR2 is YFSETQ. Trimming pared 0 bases from V and 5 bases from J, leaving 9 bases between. The CDR3 DNA sequence: TGCGCCAGCAGCTTGGAGGGGGGAAACAATGAGCAGTTCTTC. Its protein is CASSLEGGNNEQFF.

This clone was seen a few times. The rearrangement links TRBV28 to TRBJ1-5, with 7 positions matching TRBD1. Germline values: CDR1 MDHEN, CDR2 SYDVKM. With V trimmed by 5 bases and J by 6 bases, 13 bases remained unmatched. The CDR3 spans 16 residues. As DNA, the CDR3 is TGTGCCAGCAGTCCCCCAATGCAGGGGGGCATTCAGCCCCAGCATTTT. It codes for CASSPPMQGGIQPQHF.

The V gene is TRBV28, the J gene TRBJ2-6; D not resolved. V dropped 5 bases and J dropped 3 bases, with 14 bases sitting between them. Looked up from germline, CDR1 is MDHEN and CDR2 is SYDVKM. The CDR3 is 16 amino acids. The CDR3 bases are TGTGCCAGCAGTGGCTACAGTCCTCATGGGGCCAACGTCCTGACTTTC. It encodes CASSGYSPHGANVLTF. Combining the CDR3 with reference TRBV28 and TRBJ2-6 gives the whole variable domain DVKVTQSSRYLVKRTGEKVFLECVQDMDHENMFWYRQDPGLGLRLIYFSYDVKMKEKGDIPEGYSVSREKKERFSLILESASTNQTSMYLCASSGYSPHGANVLTFGAGSRLTVL.

The chain has TRBV9 and TRBJ2-5; 10 nucleotides agree with TRBD2. The germline gives CDR1 SGDLS, CDR2 YYNGEE. Trimming at V came to 4 bases and at J to 5 bases, leaving 5 bases not matched to a gene. CDR3 size: 14 residues. The CDR3 DNA reads as TGTGCCAGCAGCCCAGCGGGAGGGTTTGAGACCCAGTACTTC. Encoded protein: CASSPAGGFETQYF.

V usage is TRBV4-3 and J usage is TRBJ1-3, with D perhaps matching TRBD1 (5 bases). Germline V CDR1 and CDR2: LGHNA, YSLEER. V gave up 2 bases and J gave up 3 bases, with 23 bases separating them. The CDR3 contains 19 residues. The CDR3 bases are TGCGCCAGCAGCCAATCATACGGGACCCTCAGAGGGAGTGGAAACACCATATATTTT. It encodes CASSQSYGTLRGSGNTIYF.

This chain uses TRBV28 with TRBJ2-7; D call uncertain. In germline, CDR1 is MDHEN, CDR2 SYDVKM. The CDR3 totals 12 residues. Trimming pared 7 bases from V and 0 bases from J, leaving 7 bases between. The CDR3 sequence: CASTSSSYEQYF. The DNA for the CDR3 is TGTGCCAGCACGAGTAGCTCCTACGAGCAGTACTTC.

The chain combines TRBV27 with TRBJ2-7, with 12 bases that match TRBD2. The CDR3 runs 16 residues. V lost 2 bases and J lost 1; bases outside the gene matches: 3. Germline CDR1 MNHEY, CDR2 SMNVEV (reference sequence). Written as DNA, the CDR3 is TGTGCCAGCAGTTTAAGGACTAGCGGGGTGTCCTACGAGCAGTACTTC. Protein product: CASSLRTSGVSYEQYF.

The chain links TRBV19 to TRBJ1-2; TRBD1 matches at 8 bases. The germline CDR1 and CDR2 sequences are LNHDA and SQIVND (reference sequence). Unmatched junction bases numbered 4, after V lost 4 bases and J lost 6 bases. The CDR3 spans 13 residues. CDR3 DNA: TGTGCCAGTAGTACCCAGACAGGGGATGGCTACACCTTC. Translated, it gives CASSTQTGDGYTF.

The chain links TRBV19 to TRBJ1-5, with a tentative D call TRBD1 (6 bases). With 2 bases removed from V and 7 bases from J, the gap between germline ends came to 18 bases. This CDR3 is built from 16 residues. Per the germline V gene, CDR1 is LNHDA and CDR2 is SQIVND (reference sequence). The CDR3 reads CASSIIIGRTDQPQHF. The CDR3, as DNA: TGTGCCAGTAGTATAATTATCGGGAGGACAGACCAGCCCCAGCATTTT.

The gene calls are TRBV28 and TRBJ2-1, with 7 nucleotides matching TRBD1. The germline gives CDR1 MDHEN, CDR2 SYDVKM. The CDR3 runs to 17 residues. Trimming took 5 bases from V and 8 from J; bases not matched to a gene: 18. The CDR3 bases are TGTGCCAGCAGTGGACAGGCATGGGGGCGTGATGTTTATGAGCAGTTCTTC. It is translated as CASSGQAWGRDVYEQFF.

The rearrangement uses TRBV30 and TRBJ2-5; 8 bases are shared with TRBD2. Germline V gives CDR1 GTSNPN, CDR2 SVGIG (reference sequence). The junction had 10 bases not matched to a gene; V was cut back by 2 bases and J by 5 bases. The CDR3 runs to 15 residues. The CDR3 protein is CAWSRPTGGRETQYF. The CDR3 bases are TGTGCCTGGAGTCGCCCTACGGGGGGGAGGGAGACCCAGTACTTC.